The subject of this entry is one TCR beta chain. No antigen is known for it. The study ran its PCR with 60 Vbeta and 13 Jbeta primers. TCRdb's copy holds only in-frame clones and misses some; the assay was immunoSEQ multiplex PCR. The sample lists under 200,000 clones, roughly 73% seen once, with approximately 1.8% in the top ten. The ends were cut back, 6 bases at V and 5 bases at J, with 13 bases in the middle. The V gene's germline CDR1 is SNHLY and CDR2 FYNNEI. This CDR3 spans 13 amino acids. This record belongs to a study of cytomegalovirus exposure and HLA in healthy donors. Study conclusions and caveats: One cluster of highly shared sequence variants probably arose as a sequencing artifact.

The receptor's source is a woman aged 30 to 39 in good health and CMV-seronegative. The specimen was PBMCs. The V call is TRBV2, the J call TRBJ1-2; TRBD1 is a possible D gene (6 bases). The CDR3 loop is CASSAGQLYGYTF. The CDR3, as DNA: TGTGCCAGCAGCGCCGGACAGCTATATGGCTACACCTTC.